This T cell receptor beta chain was sequenced for a study of prognosis after radiotherapy for stage I lung cancer. Study overall: Among the enrolled patients, fourteen had newly diagnosed primary stage I lung tumors, while about 5 had oligometastatic NSCLC following surgical resection of the primary tumor. Study-wide results and caveats: The way patients used TRBV and TRBJ genes reportedly differed depending on whether they had metastases.

The authors amplified TCR beta CDR3 from genomic DNA using two-round multiplex PCR. Specific primers for each TRBV and TRBJ gene were what first-round PCR used. TCRdb independently ran MiXCR on the multiplex PCR reads; one entry per CDR3 protein. The sample lists 13,000 or so distinct CDR3 sequences; around half were seen once. This clonotype has a count of ten or more. The antigen is unknown. The V segment lost 6 bases and the J segment 5 bases; nucleotides outside the gene matches: 8. Germline lookup yields CDR1 DFQATT and CDR2 SNEGSKA (reference sequence). This CDR3 contains 13 residues. This sequence originates from a donor over 45 with non-small cell lung cancer. The chain combines TRBV20-1 with TRBJ1-1; TRBD1 agrees at 8 bases. The sequencing used PBMCs, collected before or after stereotactic body radiation therapy (not recorded which). CDR3 in amino acids: CSAFGQGETEAFF. DNA of the CDR3: TGCAGTGCCTTCGGACAGGGCGAGACTGAAGCTTTCTTT.